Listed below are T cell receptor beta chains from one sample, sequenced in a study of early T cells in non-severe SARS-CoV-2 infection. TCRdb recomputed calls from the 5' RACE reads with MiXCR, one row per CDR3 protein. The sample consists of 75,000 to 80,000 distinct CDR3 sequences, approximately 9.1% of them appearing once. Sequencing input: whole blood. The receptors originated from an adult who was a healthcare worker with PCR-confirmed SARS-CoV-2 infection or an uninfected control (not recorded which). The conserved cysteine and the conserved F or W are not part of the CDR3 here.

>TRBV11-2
ASSSFLGASVVNTGELF
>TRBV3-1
ASSPQAGGSDEQY
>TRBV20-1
SAKPGLGAQY
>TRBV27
ASTSFAGGISYEQY
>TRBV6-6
ASSPGRDEQF
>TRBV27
ASSLRSLAPRRYNEQF
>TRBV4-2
ASSQEGVVADTQY
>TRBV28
ASSAGQTPHIQY
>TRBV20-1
SANPRGGSNQPQH
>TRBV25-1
ASGRGGYEQY
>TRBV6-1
ASKRGSLTSHEQY
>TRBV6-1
ASSESARSYEQY
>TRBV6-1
ASSEATAYSNQPQH
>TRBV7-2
ASSGTSGRVQY
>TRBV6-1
ATREGWGTEAF
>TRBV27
ASSLGYRVETQY
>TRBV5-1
ASSFRSLLADNEQF
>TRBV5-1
ASSLVGGSNQPQH
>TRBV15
ATSRDLGAEQY
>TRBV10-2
ASSGGLAGAYNEQF
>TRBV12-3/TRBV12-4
ASSFLAGRAF
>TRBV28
ASSRKGYEQY
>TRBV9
ASNLGAGGSGYT
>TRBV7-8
ASSLSPLNEKLF
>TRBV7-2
ASSFGGSGPSSYNEQF
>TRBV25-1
ASSGFEGATYEQY
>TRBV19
ASSANQPGLRNTIY
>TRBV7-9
ASSSTLAVSYNEQF